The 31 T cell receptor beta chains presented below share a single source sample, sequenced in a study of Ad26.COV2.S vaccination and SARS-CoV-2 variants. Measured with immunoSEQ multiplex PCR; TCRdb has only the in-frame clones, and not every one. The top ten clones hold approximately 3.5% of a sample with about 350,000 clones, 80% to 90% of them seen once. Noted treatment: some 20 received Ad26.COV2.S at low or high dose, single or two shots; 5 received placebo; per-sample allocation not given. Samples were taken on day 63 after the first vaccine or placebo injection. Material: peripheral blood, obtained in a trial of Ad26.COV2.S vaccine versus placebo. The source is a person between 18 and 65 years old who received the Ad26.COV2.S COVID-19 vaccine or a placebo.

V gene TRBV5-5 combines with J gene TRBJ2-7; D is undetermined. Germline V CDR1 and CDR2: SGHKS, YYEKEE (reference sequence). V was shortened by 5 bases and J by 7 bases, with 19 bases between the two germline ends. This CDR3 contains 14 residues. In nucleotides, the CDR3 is TGTGCCAGCAGATATAATTGGGGTCCTGGGGAGCAGTACTTC. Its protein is CASRYNWGPGEQYF. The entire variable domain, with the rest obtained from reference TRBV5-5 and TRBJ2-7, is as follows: DAGVTQSPTHLIKTRGQQVTLRCSPISGHKSVSWYQQVLGQGPQFIFQYYEKEERGRGNFPDRFSARQFPNYSSELNVNALLLGDSALYLCASRYNWGPGEQYFGPGTRLTVT.

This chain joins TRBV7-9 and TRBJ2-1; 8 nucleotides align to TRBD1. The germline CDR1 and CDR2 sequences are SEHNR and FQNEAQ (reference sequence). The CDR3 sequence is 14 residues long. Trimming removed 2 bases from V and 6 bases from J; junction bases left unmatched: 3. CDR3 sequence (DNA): TGTGCCAGCAGCTTAAGGCAGGGGGCCAATGAGCAGTTCTTC. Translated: CASSLRQGANEQFF. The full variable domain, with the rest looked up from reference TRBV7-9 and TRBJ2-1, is DTGVSQNPRHKITKRGQNVTFRCDPISEHNRLYWYRQTLGQGPEFLTYFQNEAQLEKSRLLSDRFSAERPKGSFSTLEIQRTEQGDSAMYLCASSLRQGANEQFFGPGTRLTVL.

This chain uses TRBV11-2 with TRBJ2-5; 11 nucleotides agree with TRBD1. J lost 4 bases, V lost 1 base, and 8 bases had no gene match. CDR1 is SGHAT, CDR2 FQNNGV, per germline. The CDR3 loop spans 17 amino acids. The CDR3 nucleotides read TGTGCCAGCAGCTTAGTGGGGACAGGGGGAGTCCTAGAGACCCAGTACTTC. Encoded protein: CASSLVGTGGVLETQYF. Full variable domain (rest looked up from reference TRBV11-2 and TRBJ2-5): EAGVAQSPRYKIIEKRQSVAFWCNPISGHATLYWYQQILGQGPKLLIQFQNNGVVDDSQLPKDRFSAERLKGVDSTLKIQPAKLEDSAVYLCASSLVGTGGVLETQYFGPGTRLLVL.

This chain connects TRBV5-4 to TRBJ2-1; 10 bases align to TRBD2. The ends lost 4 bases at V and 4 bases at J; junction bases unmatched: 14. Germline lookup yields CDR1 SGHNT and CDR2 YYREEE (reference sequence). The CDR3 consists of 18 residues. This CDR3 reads CASSLTSYLAGAYNEQFF. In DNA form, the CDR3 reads TGTGCCAGCAGCCTTACCTCCTATCTAGCGGGGGCTTACAATGAGCAGTTCTTC.

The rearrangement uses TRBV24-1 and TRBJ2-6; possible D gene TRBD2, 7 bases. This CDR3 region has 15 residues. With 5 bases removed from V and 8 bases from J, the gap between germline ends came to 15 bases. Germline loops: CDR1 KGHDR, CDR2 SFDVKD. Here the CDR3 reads CATSGIGGATNVLTF. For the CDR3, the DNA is TGTGCCACCAGTGGGATAGGGGGGGCGACCAACGTCCTGACTTTC.

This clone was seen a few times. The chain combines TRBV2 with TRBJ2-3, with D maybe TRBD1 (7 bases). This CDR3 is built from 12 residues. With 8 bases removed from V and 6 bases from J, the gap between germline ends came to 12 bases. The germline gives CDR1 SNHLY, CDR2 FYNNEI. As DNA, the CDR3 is TGTGCCAGCGGGGGGACAGTTGATACGCAGTATTTT. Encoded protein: CASGGTVDTQYF.

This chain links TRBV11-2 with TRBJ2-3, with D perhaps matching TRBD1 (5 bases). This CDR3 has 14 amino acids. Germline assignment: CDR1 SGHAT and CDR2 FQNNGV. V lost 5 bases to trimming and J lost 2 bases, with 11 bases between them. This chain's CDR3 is CASSPQGTTDTQYF. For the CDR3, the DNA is TGTGCCAGCAGCCCCCAGGGAACCACAGATACGCAGTATTTT.

The CDR3 bases are TGTGCCAGCAGCCACGCCGGCAATGAGCAGTTCTTC. Amino acid sequence: CASSHAGNEQFF. The V gene is TRBV3-1 (or the pseudogene TRBV3-2), the J gene TRBJ2-1; no clear D gene. The CDR3 is 12 residues long. Between the trimmed V and J ends, which lost 3 bases and 6 bases, there was a span of 6 bases. Germline V gene data show CDR1 as LGHDT and CDR2 as YNNKEL (reference sequence).

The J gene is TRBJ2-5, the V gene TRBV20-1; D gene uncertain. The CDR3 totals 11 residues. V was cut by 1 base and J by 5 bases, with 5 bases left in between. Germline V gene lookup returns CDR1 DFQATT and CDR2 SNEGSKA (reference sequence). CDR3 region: CSARVGETQYF. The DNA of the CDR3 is TGCAGTGCTAGAGTAGGCGAGACCCAGTACTTC.

The CDR3 DNA is TGTGCCAGCAGCTTGGCCGGGGGAGGTCAGCCCCAGCATTTT. This gives the protein CASSLAGGGQPQHF. J is TRBJ1-5 and V is TRBV5-4, with D tentatively TRBD1 (5 bases). This CDR3 is built from 14 residues. The germline V and J ends were trimmed by 0 bases and 6 bases, with 10 bases remaining between them. Germline-derived CDR1 and CDR2 are SGHNT and YYREEE (reference sequence).

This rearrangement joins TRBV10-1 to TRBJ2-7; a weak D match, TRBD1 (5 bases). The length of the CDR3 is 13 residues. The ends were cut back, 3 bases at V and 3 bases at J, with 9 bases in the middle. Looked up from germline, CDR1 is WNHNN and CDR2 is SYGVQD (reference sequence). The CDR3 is CASSDRRVYEQYF. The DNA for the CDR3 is TGCGCCAGCAGTGATCGCAGGGTCTACGAGCAGTACTTC.

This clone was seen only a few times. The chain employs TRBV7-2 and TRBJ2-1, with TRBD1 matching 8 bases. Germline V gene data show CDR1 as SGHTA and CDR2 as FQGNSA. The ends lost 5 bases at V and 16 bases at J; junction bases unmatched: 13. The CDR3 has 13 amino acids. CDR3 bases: TGTGCCAGCAGCACTCCCCAGGGGGCGCCGGGATTCTTC. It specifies CASSTPQGAPGFF.

The CDR3 DNA reads as TGTGCCACCAGCAGAGATGACCAGCCCCAGCATTTT. The encoded protein is CATSRDDQPQHF. V and J are TRBV15 and TRBJ1-5; D remains unclear. CDR3 length: 12 residues. Germline V lookup: CDR1 LNHNV, CDR2 YYDKDF (reference sequence). Trimming cost V 0 bases and J 7 bases, with 4 bases left between them.

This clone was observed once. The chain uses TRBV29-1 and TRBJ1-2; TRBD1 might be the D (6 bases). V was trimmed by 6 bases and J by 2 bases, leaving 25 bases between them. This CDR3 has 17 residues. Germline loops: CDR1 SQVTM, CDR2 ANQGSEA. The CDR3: CSVARITGTLINYGYTF. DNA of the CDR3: TGCAGCGTCGCTCGAATCACCGGGACACTAATCAACTATGGCTACACCTTC.

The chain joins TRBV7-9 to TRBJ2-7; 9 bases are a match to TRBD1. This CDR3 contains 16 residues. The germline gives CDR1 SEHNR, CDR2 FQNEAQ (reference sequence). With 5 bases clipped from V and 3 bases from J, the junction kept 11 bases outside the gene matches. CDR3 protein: CASSRTGTGTIYEQYF. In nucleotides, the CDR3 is TGTGCCAGCAGCAGAACCGGGACAGGGACAATCTACGAGCAGTACTTC.

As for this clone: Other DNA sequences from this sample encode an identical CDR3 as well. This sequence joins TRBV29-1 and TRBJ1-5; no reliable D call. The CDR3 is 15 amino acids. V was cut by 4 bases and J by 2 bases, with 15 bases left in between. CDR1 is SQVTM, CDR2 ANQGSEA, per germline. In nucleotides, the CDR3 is TGCAGCGTTGCGGATGGGGTTTTGGGCAATCAGCCCCAGCATTTT. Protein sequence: CSVADGVLGNQPQHF.

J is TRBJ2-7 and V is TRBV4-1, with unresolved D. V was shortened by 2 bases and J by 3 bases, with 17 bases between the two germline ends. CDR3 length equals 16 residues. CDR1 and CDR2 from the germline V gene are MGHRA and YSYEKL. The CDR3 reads CASSQSRGGVDYEQYF. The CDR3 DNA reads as TGCGCCAGCAGCCAAAGTCGTGGTGGAGTCGACTACGAGCAGTACTTC.

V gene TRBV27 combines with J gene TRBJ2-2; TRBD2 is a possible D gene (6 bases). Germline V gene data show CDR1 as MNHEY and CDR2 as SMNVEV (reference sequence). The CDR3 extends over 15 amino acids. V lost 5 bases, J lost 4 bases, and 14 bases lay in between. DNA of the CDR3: TGTGCCAGCAGTCCGGGAGACAGATTCACCGGGGAGCTGTTTTTT. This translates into CASSPGDRFTGELFF.

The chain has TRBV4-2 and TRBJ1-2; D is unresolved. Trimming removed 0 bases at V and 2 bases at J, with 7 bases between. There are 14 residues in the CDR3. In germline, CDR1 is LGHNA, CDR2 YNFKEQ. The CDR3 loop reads CASSQDKLNYGYTF. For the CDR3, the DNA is TGTGCCAGCAGCCAAGACAAGCTGAACTATGGCTACACCTTC.

The CDR3 nucleotides read TGTGCCAGCAGTCCCCCCCTAGCGGGGAGAGGGAACCAGTACTTC. Encoded protein: CASSPPLAGRGNQYF. The chain has TRBV6-2 or TRBV6-3 and TRBJ2-5; 9 bases map to TRBD2. Germline V gives CDR1 MNHEY, CDR2 SVGEGT. The CDR3 is made up of 15 amino acids. The J segment lost 10 bases and the V segment lost 5 bases, leaving 14 bases of the junction unmatched.

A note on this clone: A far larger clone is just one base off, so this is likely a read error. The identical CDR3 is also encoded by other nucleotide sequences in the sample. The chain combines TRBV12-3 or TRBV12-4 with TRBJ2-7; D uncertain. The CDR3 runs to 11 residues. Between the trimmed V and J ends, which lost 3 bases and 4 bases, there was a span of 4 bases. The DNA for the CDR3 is TGTGCCAGCAGTTTTTCATACGAGCAGTACTTC. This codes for CASSFSYEQYF.

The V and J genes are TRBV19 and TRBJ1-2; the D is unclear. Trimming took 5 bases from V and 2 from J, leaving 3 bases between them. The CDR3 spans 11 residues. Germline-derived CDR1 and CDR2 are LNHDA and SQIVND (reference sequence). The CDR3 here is CASSGNYGYTF. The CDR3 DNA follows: TGTGCCAGTAGTGGGAACTATGGCTACACCTTC.

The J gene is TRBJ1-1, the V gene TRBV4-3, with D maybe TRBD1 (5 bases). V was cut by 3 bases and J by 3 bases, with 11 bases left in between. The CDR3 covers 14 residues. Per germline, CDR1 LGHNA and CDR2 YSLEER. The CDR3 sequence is CASSQGVADTEAFF. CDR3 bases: TGCGCCAGCAGCCAGGGGGTCGCGGACACTGAAGCTTTCTTT.

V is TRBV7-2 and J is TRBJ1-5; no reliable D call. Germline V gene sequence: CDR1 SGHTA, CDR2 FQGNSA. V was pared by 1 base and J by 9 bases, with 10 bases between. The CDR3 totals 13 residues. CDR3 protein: CASSLGTQGPQHF. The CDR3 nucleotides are TGTGCCAGCAGCTTAGGAACACAAGGGCCCCAGCATTTT. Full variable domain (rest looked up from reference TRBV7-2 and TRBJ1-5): GAGVSQSPSNKVTEKGKDVELRCDPISGHTALYWYRQSLGQGLEFLIYFQGNSAPDKSGLPSDRFSAERTGGSVSTLTIQRTQQEDSAVYLCASSLGTQGPQHFGDGTRLSIL.

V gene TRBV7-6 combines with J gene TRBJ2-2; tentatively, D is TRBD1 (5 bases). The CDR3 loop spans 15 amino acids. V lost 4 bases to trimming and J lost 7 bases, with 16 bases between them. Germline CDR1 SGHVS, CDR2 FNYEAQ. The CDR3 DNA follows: TGTGCCAGCAGCTCATACCCAGGGCAGGGCGGGGAGCTGTTTTTT. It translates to CASSSYPGQGGELFF.

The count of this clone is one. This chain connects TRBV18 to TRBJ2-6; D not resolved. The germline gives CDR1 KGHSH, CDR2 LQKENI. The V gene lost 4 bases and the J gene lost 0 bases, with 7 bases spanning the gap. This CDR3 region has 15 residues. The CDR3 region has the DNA TGTGCCAGCTCACGGGCGAACTCTGGGGCCAACGTCCTGACTTTC. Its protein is CASSRANSGANVLTF.

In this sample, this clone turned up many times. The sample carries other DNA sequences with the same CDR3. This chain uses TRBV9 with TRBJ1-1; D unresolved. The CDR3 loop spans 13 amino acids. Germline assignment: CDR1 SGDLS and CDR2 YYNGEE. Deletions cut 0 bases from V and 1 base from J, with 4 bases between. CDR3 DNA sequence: TGTGCCAGCAGCGTAGGACCGAACACTGAAGCTTTCTTT. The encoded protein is CASSVGPNTEAFF.

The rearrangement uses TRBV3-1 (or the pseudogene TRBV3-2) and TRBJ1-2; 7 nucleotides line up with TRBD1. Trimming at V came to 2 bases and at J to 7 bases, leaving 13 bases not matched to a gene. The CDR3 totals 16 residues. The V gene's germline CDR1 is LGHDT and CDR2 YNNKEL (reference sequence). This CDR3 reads CASSQSWGYRGTGYTF. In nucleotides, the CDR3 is TGTGCCAGCAGCCAAAGCTGGGGTTACAGGGGTACTGGCTACACCTTC.

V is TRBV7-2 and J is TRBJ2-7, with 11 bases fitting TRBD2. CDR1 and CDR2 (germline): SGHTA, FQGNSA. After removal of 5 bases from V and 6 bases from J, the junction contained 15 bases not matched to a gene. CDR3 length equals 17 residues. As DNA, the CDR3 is TGTGCCAGCAGCCGGATCTCAGGGCTAGCGGGGGGACTCGAGCAGTACTTC. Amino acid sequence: CASSRISGLAGGLEQYF.

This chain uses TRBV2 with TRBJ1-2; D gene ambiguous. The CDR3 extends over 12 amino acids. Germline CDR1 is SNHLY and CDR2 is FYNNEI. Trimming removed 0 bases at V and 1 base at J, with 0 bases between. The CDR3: CASSEANYGYTF. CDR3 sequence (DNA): TGTGCCAGCAGTGAAGCTAACTATGGCTACACCTTC.

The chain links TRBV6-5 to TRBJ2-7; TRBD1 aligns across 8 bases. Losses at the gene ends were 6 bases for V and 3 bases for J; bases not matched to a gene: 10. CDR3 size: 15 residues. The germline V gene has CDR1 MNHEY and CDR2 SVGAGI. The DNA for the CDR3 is TGTGCCAGCAGAGGACAGGGTTCCCAACACTACGAGCAGTACTTC. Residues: CASRGQGSQHYEQYF.